Sequencing of this TCR beta chain was carried out in a study of blood T cell repertoires in COVID-19. Study-level information: The samples span acute and convalescent COVID-19 from the United States, Italy and Spain.

This clone was detected only once. Study processing details: It was from reference gene primer amplification that nucleated cell counts were estimated. The repertoire was sequenced with immunoSEQ multiplex PCR; TCRdb's copy has only in-frame clones and lacks some. Clone size and the V and J calls come from that table; the DNA yielded D and trimming. This table holds more than 150,000 clones, about 90% found once. The specimen sequenced was peripheral blood. This clonotype originated in an older man with active or convalescent COVID-19.

DNA for the CDR3: TGCAGCGCCCGGGACAGTACCTATAATTCACCCCTCCACTTT. Translation gives CSARDSTYNSPLHF. The genes are TRBV29-1 and TRBJ1-6; TRBD1 matches 7 bases. V lost 7 bases to trimming and J lost 2 bases; unmatched junction nucleotides: 5. The CDR3 consists of 14 residues. CDR1 and CDR2 from the germline V gene are SQVTM and ANQGSEA.